What follows describes a single T cell receptor beta chain. Repertoires were generated with immunoSEQ multiplex PCR, while TCRdb's copy carries only in-frame clones and drops some. The sample shows around 120,000 clones, 91% of them seen only once. The sample originates from a study of control samples from healthy donors and cancer patients. This receptor was identified in a woman aged 18-29 years in good health. The sequenced sample consisted of blood.

CDR3 sequence: CASSLEHYRGRRSEAFF. CDR3 nucleotides: TGTGCCAGCAGCTTAGAGCATTACAGGGGGCGCCGATCTGAAGCTTTCTTT. The gene calls are TRBV11-2 and TRBJ1-1, with 9 bases lining up with TRBD1. V lost 0 bases to trimming and J lost 6 bases; unmatched junction nucleotides: 11. The germline CDR1 and CDR2 sequences are SGHAT and FQNNGV. This CDR3 is built from 17 residues.